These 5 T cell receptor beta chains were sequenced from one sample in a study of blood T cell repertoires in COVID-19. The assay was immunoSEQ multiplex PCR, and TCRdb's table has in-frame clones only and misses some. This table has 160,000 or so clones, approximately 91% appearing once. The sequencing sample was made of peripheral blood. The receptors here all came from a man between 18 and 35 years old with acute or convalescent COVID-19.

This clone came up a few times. CDR3 region: CASSEQGGWGETQYF. As DNA, the CDR3 is TGTGCCAGCAGTGAACAAGGGGGATGGGGAGAGACCCAGTACTTC. The rearrangement links TRBV2 to TRBJ2-5; weak D call: TRBD1 (6 bases). CDR1 and CDR2 (germline): SNHLY, FYNNEI. V lost 2 bases to trimming and J lost 4 bases, with 14 bases between them. This CDR3 contains 15 residues.

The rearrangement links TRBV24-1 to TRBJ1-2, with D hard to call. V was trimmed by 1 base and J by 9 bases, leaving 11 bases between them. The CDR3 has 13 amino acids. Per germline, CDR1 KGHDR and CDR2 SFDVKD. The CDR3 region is CATSDFSSMSYTF. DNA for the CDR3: TGTGCCACCAGTGATTTCTCTTCTATGAGCTACACCTTC.

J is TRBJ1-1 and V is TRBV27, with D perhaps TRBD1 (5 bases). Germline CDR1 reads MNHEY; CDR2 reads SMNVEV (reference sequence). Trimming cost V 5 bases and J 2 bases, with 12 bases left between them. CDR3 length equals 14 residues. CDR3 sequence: CASSPAGLNTEAFF. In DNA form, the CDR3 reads TGTGCCAGCAGTCCCGCAGGGCTTAACACTGAAGCTTTCTTT.

The CDR3 is CASSWTGGDEAFF. In nucleotides, the CDR3 is TGTGCCAGCAGCTGGACAGGAGGGGATGAAGCTTTCTTT. The rearrangement links TRBV12-3 or TRBV12-4 to TRBJ1-1; TRBD1 aligns across 7 bases. The CDR3 is 13 residues long. V dropped 6 bases and J dropped 7; count of bases not matched to a gene: 8.

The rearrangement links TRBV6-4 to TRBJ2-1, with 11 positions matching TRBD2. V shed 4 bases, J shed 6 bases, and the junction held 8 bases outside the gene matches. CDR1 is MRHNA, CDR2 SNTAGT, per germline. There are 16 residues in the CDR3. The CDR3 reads CASSANLAGGGNEQFF. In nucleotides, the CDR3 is TGTGCCAGCAGTGCCAACCTAGCGGGGGGTGGCAATGAGCAGTTCTTC.